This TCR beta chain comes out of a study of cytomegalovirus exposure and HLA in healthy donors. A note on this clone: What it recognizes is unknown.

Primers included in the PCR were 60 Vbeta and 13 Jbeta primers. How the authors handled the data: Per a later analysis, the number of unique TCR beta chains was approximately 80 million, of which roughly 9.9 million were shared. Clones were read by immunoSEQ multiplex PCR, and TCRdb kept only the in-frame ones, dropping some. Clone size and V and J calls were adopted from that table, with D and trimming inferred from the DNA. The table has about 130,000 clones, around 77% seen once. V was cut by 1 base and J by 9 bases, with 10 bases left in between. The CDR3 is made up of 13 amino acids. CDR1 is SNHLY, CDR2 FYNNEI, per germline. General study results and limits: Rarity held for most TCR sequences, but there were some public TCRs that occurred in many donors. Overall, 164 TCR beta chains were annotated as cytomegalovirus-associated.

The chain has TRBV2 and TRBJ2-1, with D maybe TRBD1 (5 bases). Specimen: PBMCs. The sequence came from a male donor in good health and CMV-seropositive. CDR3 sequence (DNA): TGTGCCAGCAGTGAAGGGCAGGGCGGTGAGCAGTTCTTC. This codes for CASSEGQGGEQFF.